This T cell receptor beta chain was observed in a study of identical twins. On this clonotype itself: Its antigen is as yet unknown.

Study-level findings and limits: Some out-of-frame alpha sequences were shared by twins, and these showed excess low generation probability.

MiXCR, run by TCRdb on the 5' RACE reads, gives a single entry per CDR3 protein. The repertoire holds about 730,000 distinct CDR3 sequences, with 21% as singletons. These data were also reused for a study on T cells expressing NK-cell markers. That investigation notes: Seven sequenced donors out of eight were HCMV-seropositive, one seronegative. It is unclear if expanded NKG2C-expressing clones target HCMV antigens.

The sequenced material came from PBMCs. This TCR was recovered from a woman under 30 in good health.

The CDR3 DNA sequence: TGCGCCAGCAGCTTGGCCTCAGGGGGTAACGAGCAGTACTTC. It translates to CASSLASGGNEQYF. The chain uses TRBV5-1 and TRBJ2-7, with 7 bases aligning to TRBD1. V shed 0 bases, J shed 5 bases, and the junction held 5 bases outside the gene matches. The CDR3 extends over 14 amino acids. The germline V gene has CDR1 SGHRS and CDR2 YFSETQ.